Following are 28 T cell receptor beta chains from one sample sequenced in a study of spatial heterogeneity in lung cancer. Time point meaning: blood at routine non-recurrence follow-up after resection. A single record per CDR3 protein comes from TCRdb applying MiXCR to the 5' RACE reads. The repertoire holds 35,000 to 45,000 distinct CDR3 sequences, with under 9% as singletons. The specimen was PBMCs, collected at follow-up. These TCRs come from a male donor with early-stage non-small cell lung cancer.

In this sample, this clonotype is medium-sized. V usage is TRBV20-1 and J usage is TRBJ1-2; D is ambiguous. Germline CDR1 DFQATT, CDR2 SNEGSKA (reference sequence). The CDR3 is 12 residues long. Between the trimmed V and J ends, which lost 0 bases and 8 bases, there was a span of 10 bases. The CDR3 reads CSARDQARGYTF. The DNA of the CDR3 is TGCAGTGCTAGAGATCAGGCAAGAGGCTACACCTTC.

This clonotype was found many times. V usage is TRBV12-3 or TRBV12-4 and J usage is TRBJ2-1; D not certain. This CDR3 is 16 amino acids long. Trimming removed 6 bases from V and 0 bases from J, with 15 bases in between. The CDR3 reads CASSPSRRLSYNEQFF. The CDR3 DNA reads as TGTGCCAGCAGCCCCTCCCGCCGCCTCTCCTACAATGAGCAGTTCTTC.

This clonotype has at least ten counts. V gene TRBV7-2 combines with J gene TRBJ1-5, with 8 bases aligning to TRBD1. The CDR3 extends over 16 amino acids. The germline V gene encodes CDR1 SGHTA and CDR2 FQGNSA. The junction had 6 bases not matched to a gene; V was cut back by 0 bases and J by 5 bases. This CDR3 is CASSLALQGADQPQHF. CDR3 in DNA: TGTGCCAGCAGCTTAGCGCTGCAGGGGGCCGATCAGCCCCAGCATTTT.

This clonotype was observed at least ten times. This rearrangement joins TRBV5-1 to TRBJ2-1; maybe TRBD1 (6 bases). CDR1 is SGHRS and CDR2 is YFSETQ in the germline V gene. V lost 4 bases, J lost 10 bases, and 12 bases lay in between. The CDR3 is made up of 12 amino acids. CDR3 nucleotide sequence: TGCGCCAGCAGCGCCGGGACAATGGAGCAGTTCTTC. It codes for CASSAGTMEQFF.

This clonotype has a count of ten or more. This rearrangement joins TRBV7-2 to TRBJ2-5, with 8 bases identical to TRBD2. There are 17 residues in the CDR3. CDR1 is SGHTA and CDR2 is FQGNSA in the germline V gene. V lost 1 base to trimming and J lost 2 bases; unmatched junction nucleotides: 9. CDR3 DNA sequence: TGTGCCAGCAGCTTAGTGAAGGTAGCGGGGCTGCAAGAGACCCAGTACTTC. Its protein is CASSLVKVAGLQETQYF. Full variable domain (rest looked up from reference TRBV7-2 and TRBJ2-5): GAGVSQSPSNKVTEKGKDVELRCDPISGHTALYWYRQSLGQGLEFLIYFQGNSAPDKSGLPSDRFSAERTGGSVSTLTIQRTQQEDSAVYLCASSLVKVAGLQETQYFGPGTRLLVL.

Ten or more counts support this clonotype. The V call is TRBV20-1, the J call TRBJ1-4, with D maybe TRBD1 (6 bases). Trimming took 5 bases from V and 0 from J, leaving 13 bases between them. CDR3 length: 15 residues. The germline V gene has CDR1 DFQATT and CDR2 SNEGSKA (reference sequence). The CDR3 nucleotides are TGCAGTGCTCCGCCCCCAGGGGCAACTAATGAAAAACTGTTTTTT. This gives the protein CSAPPPGATNEKLFF.

The J gene is TRBJ2-7, the V gene TRBV7-2, with 8 positions matching TRBD2. CDR1 is SGHTA, CDR2 FQGNSA, per germline. After removal of 4 bases from V and 6 bases from J, the junction contained 5 bases not matched to a gene. This CDR3 is 13 amino acids long. CDR3 residues: CASSSDRGGEQYF. CDR3 DNA sequence: TGTGCCAGCAGCTCCGATCGGGGGGGCGAGCAGTACTTC.

This clonotype was detected ten times or more. The V and J genes are TRBV19 and TRBJ1-2, with 11 bases fitting TRBD1. Germline V lookup: CDR1 LNHDA, CDR2 SQIVND (reference sequence). The V and J ends lost 7 bases and 8 bases, in that order; junction bases with no gene match: 15. There are 16 residues in the CDR3. The CDR3 region is CASTIFYGQGAAGYTF. CDR3 nucleotides: TGTGCCAGTACCATCTTTTACGGACAGGGGGCTGCCGGCTACACCTTC.

This clonotype was counted many times. The gene calls are TRBV20-1 and TRBJ1-4; no clear D. This CDR3 is 14 amino acids long. The V end lost 0 bases, the J end lost 0 bases, and 5 bases lay between the germline ends. The V gene's germline CDR1 is DFQATT and CDR2 SNEGSKA (reference sequence). The CDR3 DNA sequence: TGCAGTGCTAGAGAACCACCAACTAATGAAAAACTGTTTTTT. It is translated as CSAREPPTNEKLFF.

This clonotype was counted at least ten times. V is TRBV5-6 and J is TRBJ2-1, with unresolved D. CDR3 length equals 16 residues. From germline, CDR1 is SGHDT and CDR2 YYEEEE. V lost 1 base and J 2 bases, leaving 13 bases between the germline ends. The CDR3 region is CASSLTPRTAYNEQFF. The CDR3 region has the DNA TGTGCCAGCAGCTTGACGCCGCGGACGGCCTACAATGAGCAGTTCTTC.

In this sample, this clonotype turned up many times. The chain recombines TRBV21-1 with TRBJ2-7; whether TRBD2, the table's D call, matches the DNA was not checked. TRBV21-1 is deemed a pseudogene. The CDR3 runs to 19 residues. The CDR3 nucleotides read TGTGCCAGCAGCAAAATGGGGACTAGCGGGGACTACTCCTCCTACGAGCAGTACTTC. Its protein product is CASSKMGTSGDYSSYEQYF.

The rearrangement joins TRBV3-1 to TRBJ1-6, with a possible D match to TRBD1 (6 bases). This CDR3 comprises 16 residues. CDR1 is LGHDT, CDR2 YNNKEL, per germline (reference sequence). V lost 1 base and J 7 bases, leaving 14 bases between the germline ends. For the CDR3, the DNA is TGTGCCAGCAGCCAAGGGTTAGGGGGGACAAATTCACCCCTCCACTTT. Encoded protein: CASSQGLGGTNSPLHF. The full variable domain, completed using reference TRBV3-1 and TRBJ1-6, is DTAVSQTPKYLVTQMGNDKSIKCEQNLGHDTMYWYKQDSKKFLKIMFSYNNKELIINETVPNRFSPKSPDKAHLNLHINSLELGDSAVYFCASSQGLGGTNSPLHFGNGTRLTVT.

The sample holds many counts of this clonotype. This chain joins TRBV6-5 and TRBJ2-7, with a tentative D call TRBD1 (6 bases). Germline CDR1 MNHEY, CDR2 SVGAGI. Deletions cut 5 bases from V and 3 bases from J, with 8 bases between. The CDR3 contains 12 residues. CDR3 sequence: CASSQQGYEQYF. The CDR3 DNA follows: TGTGCCAGCAGTCAACAGGGCTACGAGCAGTACTTC.

This clonotype was found many times. Here the CDR3 reads CSVEDAGTAYEQYF. Written as DNA, the CDR3 is TGCAGCGTTGAAGACGCCGGGACCGCTTACGAGCAGTACTTC. The V and J genes are TRBV29-1 and TRBJ2-7; D possibly uses TRBD1 or TRBD2 (5 bases each). The CDR3 is 14 residues long. Trimming cost V 0 bases and J 4 bases, with 13 bases left between them. Germline CDR1 is SQVTM and CDR2 is ANQGSEA.

This clonotype was seen ten or more times. V is TRBV5-1 and J is TRBJ1-3; D ambiguous. This CDR3 is 14 amino acids long. Germline loops: CDR1 SGHRS, CDR2 YFSETQ. The ends were cut back, 7 bases at V and 0 bases at J, with 11 bases in the middle. DNA of the CDR3: TGCGCCAGCCGCGAAGGAACCTCTGGAAACACCATATATTTT. Amino acid sequence: CASREGTSGNTIYF.

There are many counts of this clonotype. The V call is TRBV6-2 or TRBV6-3, the J call TRBJ2-1, with unresolved D. V was shortened by 1 base and J by 9 bases, with 4 bases between the two germline ends. The CDR3 length is 11 residues. Looked up from germline, CDR1 is MNHEY and CDR2 is SVGEGT. For the CDR3, the DNA is TGTGCCAGCAGTTACTTTGGTGAGCAGTTCTTC. Translating it yields CASSYFGEQFF.

In its sample, this clonotype was seen many times. V and J are TRBV24-1 and TRBJ2-1; TRBD2 agrees at 12 bases. This CDR3 contains 18 residues. Germline V CDR1 and CDR2: KGHDR, SFDVKD. After removal of 5 bases from V and 0 bases from J, the junction contained 7 bases not matched to a gene. The CDR3 bases are TGTGCCACCAGTGGGAGATCTAGCGGGGGGGCCTCCTACAATGAGCAGTTCTTC. Translation gives CATSGRSSGGASYNEQFF.

In its sample, this clonotype was seen many times. The chain couples TRBV20-1 to TRBJ2-7; no clear D. Germline CDR1 reads DFQATT; CDR2 reads SNEGSKA (reference sequence). This CDR3 region has 14 residues. The V gene lost 1 base and the J gene lost 7 bases, with 17 bases spanning the gap. This CDR3 reads CSARVAGPSLEQYF. The CDR3 DNA reads as TGCAGTGCTAGAGTGGCAGGCCCCTCTTTAGAGCAGTACTTC.

This clonotype was observed at least ten times. The gene calls are TRBV5-1 and TRBJ2-1; TRBD1 might be the D (5 bases). Trimming removed 0 bases at V and 8 bases at J, with 18 bases between. Germline assignment: CDR1 SGHRS and CDR2 YFSETQ. This CDR3 comprises 16 residues. This chain's CDR3 is CASSLEGRAQADEQFF. DNA for the CDR3: TGCGCCAGCAGCTTGGAGGGCAGGGCTCAGGCGGATGAGCAGTTCTTC.

This clonotype was detected ten times or more. The V and J genes are TRBV12-3 or TRBV12-4 and TRBJ2-2; D is ambiguous. CDR3 length: 15 amino acids. V lost 7 bases and J 3 bases, leaving 15 bases between the germline ends. CDR3 residues: CASISSAWYTGELFF. The CDR3, as DNA: TGTGCCAGCATATCGTCAGCTTGGTACACCGGGGAGCTGTTTTTT.

This clonotype was observed many times. CDR3 sequence reads: CAWNGRDWEKVGETQYF. CDR3 sequence (DNA): TGTGCCTGGAATGGCCGGGACTGGGAAAAAGTAGGAGAGACCCAGTACTTC. This chain uses TRBV30 with TRBJ2-5, with D possibly TRBD2 on 6 matching bases. Trimming shortened V by 4 bases and J by 4 bases, and 25 bases separated the two germline ends. Germline V gene sequence: CDR1 GTSNPN, CDR2 SVGIG (reference sequence). The CDR3 has 17 amino acids.

This clonotype was counted at least ten times. The chain has TRBV5-1 and TRBJ1-1, with D possibly matching TRBD1 (5 bases). The ends were cut back, 3 bases at V and 4 bases at J, with 16 bases in the middle. CDR1 SGHRS and CDR2 YFSETQ come from the germline V gene. This CDR3 region has 15 residues. In DNA, the CDR3 is TGCGCCAGCAGCTGGGGGACGTCGGGGAGCACTGAAGCTTTCTTT. This encodes CASSWGTSGSTEAFF. Supplemented by reference TRBV5-1 and TRBJ1-1, the full variable domain reads KAGVTQTPRYLIKTRGQQVTLSCSPISGHRSVSWYQQTPGQGLQFLFEYFSETQRNKGNFPGRFSGRQFSNSRSEMNVSTLELGDSALYLCASSWGTSGSTEAFFGQGTRLTVV.

This clonotype was seen ten or more times. The V gene is TRBV11-2, the J gene TRBJ2-7; D is uncertain. V was shortened by 5 bases and J by 2 bases, with 13 bases between the two germline ends. The CDR3 runs to 14 residues. Germline assignment: CDR1 SGHAT and CDR2 FQNNGV. This chain's CDR3 is CASSPVRRPYEQYF. The CDR3 DNA reads TGTGCCAGCAGCCCCGTTCGGCGGCCCTACGAGCAGTACTTC.

This clonotype came up many times. The rearrangement links TRBV19 to TRBJ2-1; TRBD2 matches 7 bases. CDR3 length: 15 residues. V shed 6 bases, J shed 7 bases, and the junction held 12 bases outside the gene matches. In germline, CDR1 is LNHDA, CDR2 SQIVND (reference sequence). CDR3 bases: TGTGCCAGTAGATCCAGTCGGCGGGGGAGGAATGAGCAGTTCTTC. It yields the protein CASRSSRRGRNEQFF.

Only a few counts were recorded for this clonotype. The rearrangement links TRBV30 to TRBJ1-5; possible D gene TRBD1, 6 bases. Germline loops: CDR1 GTSNPN, CDR2 SVGIG (reference sequence). V gave up 1 base and J gave up 4 bases, with 14 bases separating them. This CDR3 has 15 residues. The CDR3 DNA follows: TGTGCCTGGAGTGGGGGGCCTCGGAATAATCAGCCCCAGCATTTT. It encodes CAWSGGPRNNQPQHF.

This clonotype occurred many times. The V gene is TRBV20-1, the J gene TRBJ1-5; D might be TRBD1 (6 bases). CDR1 and CDR2 (germline): DFQATT, SNEGSKA (reference sequence). Trimming cost V 0 bases and J 5 bases, with 14 bases left between them. This CDR3 has 15 amino acids. CDR3 sequence: CSARDLSGGHQPQHF. The CDR3 DNA sequence: TGCAGTGCTAGAGATCTGTCGGGGGGGCATCAGCCCCAGCATTTT.

This clonotype was counted at least ten times. V usage is TRBV9 and J usage is TRBJ1-1, with D perhaps matching TRBD1 (5 bases). The CDR3 is 16 residues long. Germline assignment: CDR1 SGDLS and CDR2 YYNGEE. V lost 0 bases and J lost 4, with 16 bases in between. CDR3 in amino acids: CASSVAVGTLGTEAFF. The CDR3 bases are TGTGCCAGCAGCGTAGCTGTAGGGACTTTGGGCACTGAAGCTTTCTTT.

There are many counts of this clonotype. The chain is built from TRBV27 and TRBJ1-4, with D perhaps TRBD1 (6 bases). The CDR3 totals 15 residues. Germline V gene sequence: CDR1 MNHEY, CDR2 SMNVEV (reference sequence). Trimming cost V 5 bases and J 0 bases, with 10 bases left between them. The CDR3 nucleotides read TGTGCCAGCAGTGAGACAGGAACAACTAATGAAAAACTGTTTTTT. Protein: CASSETGTTNEKLFF.